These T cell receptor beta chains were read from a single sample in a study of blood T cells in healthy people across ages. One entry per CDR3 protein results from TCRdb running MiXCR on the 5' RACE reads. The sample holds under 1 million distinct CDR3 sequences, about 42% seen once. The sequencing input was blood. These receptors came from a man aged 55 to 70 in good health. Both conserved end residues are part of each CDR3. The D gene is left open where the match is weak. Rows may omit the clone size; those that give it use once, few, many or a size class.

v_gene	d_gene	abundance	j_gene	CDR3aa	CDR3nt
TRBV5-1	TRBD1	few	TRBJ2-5	CASSRPSGQQQETQYF	TGCGCCAGCAGCCGGCCCTCGGGACAGCAACAAGAGACCCAGTACTTC
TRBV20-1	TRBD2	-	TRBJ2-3	CSARAEGRLAGGTDTQYF	TGCAGTGCTAGAGCCGAAGGGAGACTAGCGGGGGGCACAGATACGCAGTATTTT
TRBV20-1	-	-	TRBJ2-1	CSASQGRYNEQFF	TGCAGTGCTAGCCAGGGTAGATACAATGAGCAGTTCTTC
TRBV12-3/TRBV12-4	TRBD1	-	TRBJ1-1	CASSLKTGGTEAFF	TGTGCCAGCAGTTTAAAGACAGGGGGGACTGAAGCTTTCTTT
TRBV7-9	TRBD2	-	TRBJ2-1	CASSLSSGGTDNEQFF	TGTGCCAGCAGCTTATCGAGCGGGGGAACTGACAATGAGCAGTTCTTC
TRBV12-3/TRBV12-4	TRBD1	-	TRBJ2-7	CASSEGQDTRRAYEQYF	TGTGCCAGCAGCGAGGGACAGGACACACGGAGAGCCTACGAGCAGTACTTC
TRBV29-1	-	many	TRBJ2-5	CSVVYSQGIGYYQETQYF	TGCAGCGTTGTATATAGCCAGGGGATCGGGTATTACCAAGAGACCCAGTACTTC
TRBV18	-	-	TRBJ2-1	CASSPRAASLRETQFF	TGTGCCAGCTCACCGCGGGCGGCTAGCCTGCGAGAGACCCAGTTCTTC
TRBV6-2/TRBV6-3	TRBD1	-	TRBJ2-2	CASRADRVQTGELFF	TGTGCCAGCAGGGCGGACAGGGTTCAAACCGGGGAGCTGTTTTTT
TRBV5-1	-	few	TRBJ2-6	CASSFATSGANVLTF	TGCGCCAGCAGCTTCGCGACCTCTGGGGCCAACGTCCTGACTTTC
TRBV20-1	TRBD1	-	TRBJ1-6	CSAYRGQNSPLHF	TGCAGTGCTTACAGGGGGCAGAATTCACCCCTCCACTTT
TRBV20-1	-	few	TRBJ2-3	CSAGEQSTDTQYF	TGCAGTGCCGGGGAACAGAGCACAGATACGCAGTATTTT
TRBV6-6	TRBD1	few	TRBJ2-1	CASSYQGANNEQFF	TGTGCCAGCAGTTACCAGGGGGCCAACAATGAGCAGTTCTTC
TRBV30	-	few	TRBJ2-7	CAWSVGGGYEQYF	TGTGCCTGGAGTGTGGGAGGGGGCTACGAGCAGTACTTC
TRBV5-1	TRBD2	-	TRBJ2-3	CASSSGGLAGGHTDTQYF	TGCGCCAGCAGCTCTGGAGGTCTAGCGGGGGGCCACACAGATACGCAGTATTTT